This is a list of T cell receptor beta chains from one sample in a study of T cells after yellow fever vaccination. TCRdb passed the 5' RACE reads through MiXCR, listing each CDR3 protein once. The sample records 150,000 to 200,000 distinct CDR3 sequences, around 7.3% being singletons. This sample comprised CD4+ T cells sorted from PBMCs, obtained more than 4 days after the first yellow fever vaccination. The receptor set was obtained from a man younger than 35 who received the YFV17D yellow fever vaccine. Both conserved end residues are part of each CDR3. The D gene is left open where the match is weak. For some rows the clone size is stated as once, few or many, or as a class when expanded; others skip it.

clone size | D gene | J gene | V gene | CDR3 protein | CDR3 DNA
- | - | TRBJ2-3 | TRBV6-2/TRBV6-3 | CASSPTGSPDTQYF | TGTGCCAGCAGTCCTACGGGGAGTCCGGATACGCAGTATTTT
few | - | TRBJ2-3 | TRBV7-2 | CASSPPGTQYF | TGTGCCAGCAGCCCTCCCGGTACGCAGTATTTT
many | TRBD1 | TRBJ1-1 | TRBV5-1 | CASSRQGGNTEAFF | TGCGCCAGCAGCAGACAGGGAGGGAACACTGAAGCTTTCTTT
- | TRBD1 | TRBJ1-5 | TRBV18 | CASSRNTGDSNQPQHF | TGTGCCAGCTCACGAAATACAGGGGATAGCAATCAGCCCCAGCATTTT
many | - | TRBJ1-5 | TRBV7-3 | CASSSFPGQPQHF | TGTGCCAGCAGCTCCTTTCCGGGCCAGCCCCAGCATTTT
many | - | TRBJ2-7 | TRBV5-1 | CASSQTGLTYEQYF | TGCGCCAGCAGCCAGACAGGACTTACCTACGAGCAGTACTTC
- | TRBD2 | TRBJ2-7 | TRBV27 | CASSLAGAYEQYF | TGTGCCAGCAGTTTAGCGGGGGCCTACGAGCAGTACTTC
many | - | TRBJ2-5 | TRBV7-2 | CASSGGLFQETQYF | TGTGCCAGCAGCGGGGGACTTTTCCAAGAGACCCAGTACTTC
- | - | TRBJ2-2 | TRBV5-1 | CASSFKDGHTGELFF | TGCGCCAGCAGCTTTAAGGACGGTCACACCGGGGAGCTGTTTTTT
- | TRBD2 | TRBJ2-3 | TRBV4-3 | CASSQDPAGVSIFTDTQYF | TGCGCCAGCAGCCAAGATCCGGCGGGGGTGTCAATTTTCACAGATACGCAGTATTTT
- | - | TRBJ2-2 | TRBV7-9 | CASTPLGTGELFF | TGTGCCAGCACCCCATTGGGGACCGGGGAGCTGTTTTTT
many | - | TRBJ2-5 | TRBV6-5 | CASSYSGRGETQYF | TGTGCCAGCAGTTACTCGGGCAGGGGAGAGACCCAGTACTTC
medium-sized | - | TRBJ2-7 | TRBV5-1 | CASSLGWASGGKDEQYF | TGCGCCAGCAGCTTGGGATGGGCGTCTGGGGGGAAGGACGAGCAGTACTTC
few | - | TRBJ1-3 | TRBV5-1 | CASSLVPKSSGNTIYF | TGCGCCAGCAGCTTGGTTCCCAAGAGCTCTGGAAACACCATATATTTT
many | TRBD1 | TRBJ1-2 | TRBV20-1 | CSASRQGGGYTF | TGCAGTGCTAGCCGACAGGGGGGTGGCTACACCTTC
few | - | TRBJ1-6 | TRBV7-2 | CASSVSSANGSPLHF | TGTGCCAGCAGCGTATCTAGCGCCAATGGTTCACCCCTCCACTTT
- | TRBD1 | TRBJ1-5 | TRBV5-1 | CASSLGTGTNQPQHF | TGCGCCAGCAGCCTCGGGACAGGCACTAATCAGCCCCAGCATTTT
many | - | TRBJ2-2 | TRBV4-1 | CASSQDQGFYPTGELFF | TGCGCCAGCAGCCAAGATCAGGGTTTTTACCCCACCGGGGAGCTGTTTTTT
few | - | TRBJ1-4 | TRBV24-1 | CATSGPDEKLFF | TGTGCCACCTCCGGACCGGATGAAAAACTGTTTTTT
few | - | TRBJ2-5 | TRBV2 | CASSEQGGEETQYF | TGTGCCAGCAGTGAACAGGGTGGGGAAGAGACCCAGTACTTC
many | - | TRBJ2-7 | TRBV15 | CATSRDLAAYEQYF | TGTGCCACCAGCAGAGATCTAGCTGCCTACGAGCAGTACTTC
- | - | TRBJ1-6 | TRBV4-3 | CASSQLQGEDSPLHF | TGCGCCAGCAGCCAACTACAGGGAGAGGATTCACCCCTCCACTTT
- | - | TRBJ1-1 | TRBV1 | CTSSHAPEGATREAFF | TGCACCAGCAGCCACGCCCCCGAGGGCGCAACAAGGGAAGCTTTCTTT
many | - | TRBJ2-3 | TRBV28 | CASSLRTDTQYF | TGTGCCAGCAGCTTAAGGACAGATACGCAGTATTTT
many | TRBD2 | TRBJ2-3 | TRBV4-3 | CASSQDAGVITDTQYF | TGCGCCAGCAGCCAAGATGCGGGGGTGATCACAGATACGCAGTATTTT
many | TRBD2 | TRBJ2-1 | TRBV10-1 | CASSNLAGGYNEQFF | TGCGCCAGCAGTAATCTAGCGGGGGGGTACAATGAGCAGTTCTTC
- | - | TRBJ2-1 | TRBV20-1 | CSARLLRYEQFF | TGCAGTGCTAGATTGTTGAGGTATGAGCAGTTCTTC
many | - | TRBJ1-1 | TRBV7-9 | CASSSPTGARTEAFF | TGTGCCAGCAGCTCACCCACGGGGGCTAGGACTGAAGCTTTCTTT
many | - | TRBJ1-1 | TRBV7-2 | CASSLRMEDTEAFF | TGTGCCAGCAGCCTTCGGATGGAGGACACTGAAGCTTTCTTT